These 23 T cell receptor beta chains originate from one sample sequenced in a study of blood T cell repertoires in COVID-19. Clones were sequenced by immunoSEQ multiplex PCR, and TCRdb holds only the in-frame ones, with some missing. The sample gives approximately 270,000 clones, over 85% of which show up once; roughly 1.9% is in the top ten. Sequencing used PBMCs or T cells enriched from blood (not recorded which). All receptors derive from a woman aged 55-75 years who had recovered from COVID-19.

The chain links TRBV4-1 to TRBJ2-2; 13 bases fit TRBD2. Germline V gene data show CDR1 as MGHRA and CDR2 as YSYEKL. The CDR3 spans 17 residues. With 6 bases clipped from V and 4 bases from J, the junction kept 8 bases outside the gene matches. The CDR3 reads CASRELAGGPGTGELFF. The CDR3 bases are TGCGCCAGCAGGGAACTAGCGGGGGGGCCGGGCACCGGGGAGCTGTTTTTT.

This clone was seen just once. The chain combines TRBV28 with TRBJ2-7; possible D gene TRBD2, 5 bases. Per germline, CDR1 MDHEN and CDR2 SYDVKM. Trimming removed 8 bases at V and 0 bases at J, with 11 bases between. The CDR3 covers 13 residues. The CDR3 DNA is TGTGCCAGCGACTATCAGAGCTCCTACGAGCAGTACTTC. Its protein product is CASDYQSSYEQYF.

This clone has only a few counts. The chain combines TRBV27 with TRBJ2-7, with D possibly being TRBD1 (6 bases). V lost 0 bases and J 6 bases, leaving 12 bases between the germline ends. This CDR3 is 14 amino acids long. Germline values: CDR1 MNHEY, CDR2 SMNVEV (reference sequence). This CDR3 is CASSLSTGFSEQYF. CDR3 sequence (DNA): TGTGCCAGCAGTTTATCAACAGGGTTCAGCGAGCAGTACTTC.

The V call is TRBV5-1, the J call TRBJ2-7; weak D call: TRBD2 (5 bases). V lost 2 bases and J 1 base, leaving 10 bases between the germline ends. This CDR3 is 14 amino acids long. Per the germline V gene, CDR1 is SGHRS and CDR2 is YFSETQ. The CDR3 spells CASSFGADSYEQYF. CDR3 coding DNA: TGCGCCAGCAGCTTCGGAGCGGATTCCTACGAGCAGTACTTC.

The chain joins TRBV5-4 to TRBJ2-5; maybe TRBD2 (6 bases). This CDR3 has 15 amino acids. Germline assignment: CDR1 SGHNT and CDR2 YYREEE (reference sequence). V was trimmed by 4 bases and J by 5 bases, leaving 18 bases between them. CDR3 sequence reads: CASSPGQVGGETQYF. DNA of the CDR3: TGTGCCAGCAGCCCCGGACAAGTCGGAGGGGAGACCCAGTACTTC.

Worth noting for this clone: Other nucleotide sequences from this sample produce the same CDR3. The rearrangement uses TRBV5-1 and TRBJ2-1, with 11 bases identical to TRBD2. This CDR3 has 14 residues. Germline V gene lookup returns CDR1 SGHRS and CDR2 YFSETQ. The junction had 3 bases not matched to a gene; V was cut back by 5 bases and J by 5 bases. This chain's CDR3 is CASRGLAGDNEQFF. CDR3 DNA: TGCGCCAGCAGAGGACTAGCGGGCGACAATGAGCAGTTCTTC.

The V and J genes are TRBV10-3 and TRBJ2-5; TRBD1 matches 10 bases. Germline CDR1 ENHRY, CDR2 SYGVKD. Losses at the gene ends were 6 bases for V and 3 bases for J; bases not matched to a gene: 13. This CDR3 is built from 17 residues. The DNA for the CDR3 is TGTGCCATCAGGCCCGGGACAGGGGTCGCGAGGGAAGAGACCCAGTACTTC. Translated, it gives CAIRPGTGVAREETQYF.

The V gene is TRBV12-3 or TRBV12-4, the J gene TRBJ1-5; a weak D match, TRBD1 (5 bases). The ends were cut back, 5 bases at V and 4 bases at J, with 6 bases in the middle. The CDR3 covers 12 residues. CDR3 residues: CASSQGNQPQHF. In nucleotides, the CDR3 is TGTGCCAGCAGTCAGGGAAATCAGCCCCAGCATTTT.

CDR3 nucleotide sequence: TGCGCCAGCTTCCGACAGGGAAGAGAAAAAGTCTACACCTTC. Translation: CASFRQGREKVYTF. J is TRBJ1-2 and V is TRBV10-2, with 7 bases aligning to TRBD1. Unmatched junction bases numbered 16, after V lost 8 bases and J lost 10 bases. The CDR3 sequence is 14 residues long. The germline V gene has CDR1 WSHSY and CDR2 SAAADI.

The V and J genes are TRBV6-5 and TRBJ2-2; D might be TRBD2 (5 bases). Per germline, CDR1 MNHEY and CDR2 SVGAGI. The CDR3 sequence is 15 residues long. With 6 bases removed from V and 4 bases from J, the gap between germline ends came to 15 bases. The CDR3 loop is CASSPLRGPTGELFF. In DNA, the CDR3 is TGTGCCAGCAGCCCCCTACGAGGGCCCACCGGGGAGCTGTTTTTT.

The genes are TRBV2 and TRBJ2-2; tentatively, D is TRBD1 (5 bases). Germline values: CDR1 SNHLY, CDR2 FYNNEI. The V end lost 4 bases, the J end lost 2 bases, and 23 bases lay between the germline ends. This CDR3 contains 19 residues. The CDR3 loop is CASSVKPTDPFRNTGELFF. The CDR3 DNA reads as TGTGCCAGCAGTGTAAAACCGACAGACCCATTTAGAAACACCGGGGAGCTGTTTTTT. The full variable domain, with the rest looked up from reference TRBV2 and TRBJ2-2, is EPEVTQTPSHQVTQMGQEVILRCVPISNHLYFYWYRQILGQKVEFLVSFYNNEISEKSEIFDDQFSVERPDGSNFTLKIRSTKLEDSAMYFCASSVKPTDPFRNTGELFFGEGSRLTVL.

This sequence joins TRBV25-1 and TRBJ2-1; the D gene is possibly TRBD1 (6 bases). This CDR3 contains 15 residues. V was pared by 6 bases and J by 4 bases, with 16 bases between. Germline V gene lookup returns CDR1 MGHDK and CDR2 SYGVNS. The DNA for the CDR3 is TGTGCCAGCAGGCAAGACAGGACCGAATACAATGAGCAGTTCTTC. As protein: CASRQDRTEYNEQFF.

The chain carries TRBV19 and TRBJ1-5; a possible D gene is TRBD1 (6 bases). The CDR3 is made up of 18 amino acids. Trimming pared 3 bases from V and 0 bases from J, leaving 18 bases between. The germline V gene encodes CDR1 LNHDA and CDR2 SQIVND (reference sequence). CDR3 sequence reads: CASSIWGRDKYSNQPQHF. The CDR3, as DNA: TGTGCCAGTAGTATTTGGGGCCGGGACAAATATAGCAATCAGCCCCAGCATTTT.

The V gene is TRBV3-1 (or the pseudogene TRBV3-2), the J gene TRBJ2-7; a possible D gene is TRBD1 (5 bases). The V end was cut by 3 bases, the J end by 0 bases, with 12 bases between. This CDR3 contains 15 residues. Germline loops: CDR1 LGHDT, CDR2 YNNKEL (reference sequence). In nucleotides, the CDR3 is TGTGCCAGCAGCCATGAAGGGGCTAGCTCCTACGAGCAGTACTTC. Protein sequence: CASSHEGASSYEQYF.

The chain couples TRBV18 to TRBJ1-2; possible D gene TRBD1, 6 bases. The CDR3 spans 15 residues. V dropped 3 bases and J dropped 7 bases, with 18 bases sitting between them. From germline, CDR1 is KGHSH and CDR2 LQKENI. CDR3 region: CASSPGQIVGGGYTF. The CDR3 DNA sequence: TGTGCCAGCTCACCTGGACAGATAGTGGGTGGTGGCTACACCTTC.

The chain's CDR3 is CASSLLQGNQPQHF. The CDR3 DNA follows: TGTGCCAGCAGCTTGTTGCAGGGCAATCAGCCCCAGCATTTT. The rearrangement uses TRBV5-8 and TRBJ1-5, with D uncertain. The ends were cut back, 1 base at V and 2 bases at J, with 7 bases in the middle. Per germline, CDR1 SGHTS and CDR2 YDEGEE. The CDR3 extends over 14 amino acids.

The chain has TRBV15 and TRBJ2-7, with D maybe TRBD1 (6 bases). Trimming removed 1 base at V and 5 bases at J, with 18 bases between. The CDR3 has 16 amino acids. In germline, CDR1 is LNHNV, CDR2 YYDKDF (reference sequence). The CDR3 coding sequence is TGTGCCACCAGCAGAGGGGACACGTGGCCATGGGACGAGCAGTACTTC. Amino acids: CATSRGDTWPWDEQYF.

Worth noting for this clone: A read error may account for a junction end that differs from germline. The J gene is TRBJ2-7, the V gene TRBV18, with 8 bases matching TRBD2. Looked up from germline, CDR1 is KGHSH and CDR2 is LQKENI. CDR3 length: 14 residues. The CDR3 is CASSPLAATYEQYF. The CDR3 DNA reads as TGTGCCAGCTCTCCACTAGCGGCCACCTACGAGCAGTACTTC.

The chain has TRBV6-5 and TRBJ2-2; 9 nucleotides line up with TRBD1. Per germline, CDR1 MNHEY and CDR2 SVGAGI. V lost 8 bases and J lost 2; bases outside the gene matches: 6. CDR3 length: 15 residues. This chain's CDR3 is CASFSGQGNTGELFF. In DNA form, the CDR3 reads TGTGCCAGCTTTTCGGGACAGGGTAACACCGGGGAGCTGTTTTTT.

This clone was seen a few times. The V and J genes are TRBV3-1 (or the pseudogene TRBV3-2) and TRBJ2-2, with 8 positions matching TRBD1. V was pared by 4 bases and J by 6 bases, with 7 bases of the junction left unmatched. CDR3 length: 15 residues. Per germline, CDR1 LGHDT and CDR2 YNNKEL (reference sequence). CDR3 bases: TGTGCCAGCAGCCTTACAGGGGGAAGGTCCGGGGAGCTGTTTTTT. Translation: CASSLTGGRSGELFF.

The chain recombines TRBV6-5 with TRBJ2-3, with TRBD2 as a possible D gene (6 bases). CDR3 length: 14 amino acids. CDR1 MNHEY and CDR2 SVGAGI come from the germline V gene. Trimming left V 8 bases short and J 4 bases short, with 16 bases between. CDR3 nucleotide sequence: TGTGCCAGCGCCGCTCTAGCGTTTGCAGATACGCAGTATTTT. Translation: CASAALAFADTQYF.

The chain recombines TRBV3-1 (or the pseudogene TRBV3-2) with TRBJ2-1; 11 nucleotides align to TRBD2. The CDR3 extends over 16 amino acids. J gave up 7 bases and V 4 bases, and 9 bases lay outside the gene matches. Per the germline V gene, CDR1 is LGHDT and CDR2 is YNNKEL (reference sequence). The CDR3 sequence is CASSRLLAGVANEQFF. The CDR3 region has the DNA TGTGCCAGCAGCCGACTACTAGCGGGAGTGGCTAATGAGCAGTTCTTC.

Only one count was recorded for this clone. This rearrangement joins TRBV5-1 to TRBJ2-3; D not certain. Trimming took 2 bases from V and 6 from J, leaving 10 bases between them. The CDR3 consists of 13 residues. Germline V gene data show CDR1 as SGHRS and CDR2 as YFSETQ. The CDR3 region is CASSLRGDDTQYF. The CDR3 DNA reads as TGCGCCAGCAGCTTAAGAGGTGACGATACGCAGTATTTT.